This TCR beta chain came from a study of OX40 agonist ivuxolimab in advanced cancers. Study information: Cohort: roughly 80% men, mean age approximately 66, aged about 20 to 79. Regarding the study as a whole: CD8+ T cells were the subset that, on average, had more expanded clones than CD4+. Relatively little clonal expansion, among the lowest observed, appeared in partial responders at 0.1-3.0 mg/kg. Among some nonresponders, normalized T-cell clonal expansion was also low.

The germline V gene encodes CDR1 MGHRA and CDR2 YSYEKL. Trimming cost V 4 bases and J 0 bases; bases outside gene matches: 6. This CDR3 region has 16 residues. This table comes from immunoSEQ multiplex PCR, and its TCRdb copy is limited to in-frame clones, with some not included. This repertoire shows roughly 100,000 clones, approximately 93% found once; its top ten account for roughly 0.26%. A note on this clone: The antigen remains undetermined.

The receptor comes from an adult with an advanced solid tumor such as melanoma, head and neck, liver or kidney cancer. This rearrangement joins TRBV4-1 to TRBJ2-1, with 7 positions matching TRBD2. Specimen: CD4+ or CD8+ T cells sorted from blood, collected in a trial of the OX40 agonist ivuxolimab. In DNA form, the CDR3 reads TGCGCCAGCAGCCCGGGACTACATCACTCCTACAATGAGCAGTTCTTC. Its protein is CASSPGLHHSYNEQFF.